The sequence of this TCR beta chain was determined in a study of CD8 T cells in ankylosing spondylitis. Researchers built TCR beta libraries using quantitative 5'-RACE with molecular barcodes. One entry per CDR3 protein, called by TCRdb with MiXCR from the 5' RACE reads. The sample records about 340,000 distinct CDR3 sequences, 14% to 15% being singletons. Germline CDR1 is SGHRS and CDR2 is YFSETQ. This CDR3 region has 16 residues. The V gene lost 3 bases and the J gene lost 6 bases, with 20 bases spanning the gap. The chain links TRBV5-1 to TRBJ2-3; the D call may be TRBD1 or TRBD2 (7 bases each). The sequence derives from a male donor with ankylosing spondylitis or in good health (not recorded which). The sample consisted of blood, either unsorted or a sorted T cell fraction (not recorded which). CDR3 protein: CASSSQIAGGGDTQYF. The CDR3 coding sequence is TGCGCCAGCAGCTCACAGATCGCAGGGGGAGGGGATACGCAGTATTTT.